This T cell receptor (beta chain) was profiled in a study of cytomegalovirus exposure and HLA in healthy donors. Study-level results: Trimming of TCR beta V- and J-genes showed a link, identified in a later analysis, to a missense DCLRE1C variant.

With 60 Vbeta and 13 Jbeta primers, the PCR was carried out. TCRdb's copy holds only in-frame clones and misses some; the assay was immunoSEQ multiplex PCR. The sample lists around 120,000 clones; around 80% were seen once. Comments on this clone: Its antigen remains unknown.

The CDR3 spans 13 residues. Per the germline V gene, CDR1 is SGHRS and CDR2 is YFSETQ. With 0 bases removed from V and 11 bases from J, the gap between germline ends came to 14 bases. Sample: PBMCs. The sequence derives from a woman between 45 and 60 years old in good health and CMV-seropositive. The V gene is TRBV5-1, the J gene TRBJ1-2, with no clear D. The CDR3, as DNA: TGCGCCAGCAGCTTGGAGAATCCTAGCGATTACACCTTC. It yields the protein CASSLENPSDYTF.